This T cell receptor beta chain appears in the sequencing data of a study of Ad26.COV2.S vaccination and SARS-CoV-2 variants. Study-level information: The authors gave Ad26.COV2.S intramuscularly, either once or twice 56 days apart.

As for treatment: some 20 received Ad26.COV2.S at low or high dose, single or two shots; about 5 received placebo; per-sample allocation not given. The samples date from day 63 after the first vaccine or placebo injection. CDR3 length equals 15 residues. Trimming pared 4 bases from V and 4 bases from J, leaving 16 bases between. Germline CDR1 reads MDHEN; CDR2 reads SYDVKM. Produced via immunoSEQ multiplex PCR; TCRdb's table is partial and in-frame only. Of 200,000 to 300,000 clones listed, roughly 90% were seen once; the top ten hold approximately 11%. The receptor was derived from a person aged 18-60 years who received the Ad26.COV2.S COVID-19 vaccine or a placebo. The chain links TRBV28 to TRBJ1-2; no firm D call. The starting material was peripheral blood, obtained in a trial of Ad26.COV2.S vaccine versus placebo. DNA of the CDR3: TGTGCCAGCAGTTCCCCGTTCGGCCAGAGCTATGGCTACACCTTC. Its protein is CASSSPFGQSYGYTF.